The present T cell receptor (beta chain) was sequenced within a study of CD8+ T cells in alopecia areata. Peripheral blood and lesional scalp punch biopsies came from alopecia areata patients. The CDR3 runs to 15 residues. Germline values: CDR1 MNHEY, CDR2 SMNVEV (reference sequence). V shed 2 bases and J shed 2 bases, with 12 bases lying between them. In each case, RNA was isolated and then reverse transcribed into cDNA as the sequencing template. Clones were read by immunoSEQ multiplex PCR, and TCRdb kept only the in-frame ones, dropping some. The sample yields about 250,000 clones, under 80% seen once.

Source: CD4+ T cells sorted from blood, taken at week 0. The origin of this receptor is a human donor with alopecia areata. The chain recombines TRBV27 with TRBJ1-1; unclear D gene. The CDR3 coding sequence is TGTGCCAGCAGTTTACGTGACGGCAGAAACACTGAAGCTTTCTTT. Translating it yields CASSLRDGRNTEAFF.